These 20 T cell receptor beta chains originate from one sample sequenced in a study of technical replicates of blood from several donors. Some clones are missing from TCRdb's copy, which holds only in-frame ones; the method was immunoSEQ multiplex PCR. The data show 65,000 to 80,000 clones, approximately 95% seen once. Sequenced: T cells isolated from PBMCs. These receptors came from a human donor in good health.

The chain uses TRBV6-1 and TRBJ2-2; 8 bases match TRBD2. The CDR3 covers 13 residues. Germline CDR1 is MNHNS and CDR2 is SASEGT. V was clipped by 6 bases and J by 7 bases; unmatched bases: 4. The CDR3 reads CASRELAVGELFF. The CDR3 bases are TGTGCCAGCAGGGAACTAGCGGTCGGGGAGCTGTTTTTT.

Many counts were recorded for this clone. The rearrangement links TRBV2 to TRBJ1-4, with a tentative D call TRBD1 (5 bases). The germline gives CDR1 SNHLY, CDR2 FYNNEI. The CDR3 length is 12 residues. The V end lost 11 bases, the J end lost 8 bases, and 15 bases lay between the germline ends. CDR3 in amino acids: CASQGAGEKLFF. In DNA form, the CDR3 reads TGTGCCTCGCAAGGGGCAGGAGAAAAACTGTTTTTT.

The genes are TRBV11-2 and TRBJ2-7; possibly TRBD1 for D (8 bases). The V gene's germline CDR1 is SGHAT and CDR2 FQNNGV. Trimming stripped 3 bases from V and 3 bases from J, with 12 bases between. The CDR3 loop spans 14 amino acids. CDR3 protein: CASSLTGEGYEQYF. The CDR3 DNA reads as TGTGCCAGCAGCTTGACAGGGGAGGGCTACGAGCAGTACTTC.

The V call is TRBV5-6, the J call TRBJ2-2; D is unresolved. Looked up from germline, CDR1 is SGHDT and CDR2 is YYEEEE. The CDR3 consists of 13 residues. V gave up 1 base and J gave up 7 bases, with 8 bases separating them. The CDR3 coding sequence is TGTGCCAGCAGCTTGCAGTGGTACGGGGAGCTGTTTTTT. This gives the protein CASSLQWYGELFF. Full variable domain (rest looked up from reference TRBV5-6 and TRBJ2-2): DAGVTQSPTHLIKTRGQQVTLRCSPKSGHDTVSWYQQALGQGPQFIFQYYEEEERQRGNFPDRFSGHQFPNYSSELNVNALLLGDSALYLCASSLQWYGELFFGEGSRLTVL.

The gene calls are TRBV6-6 and TRBJ1-5; unclear D gene. The CDR3 contains 14 residues. Trimming pared 3 bases from V and 4 bases from J, leaving 10 bases between. Germline CDR1 reads MNHNY; CDR2 reads SVGAGI (reference sequence). CDR3 in amino acids: CASSYEVFNQPQHF. The CDR3 DNA reads as TGTGCCAGCAGTTATGAGGTCTTTAATCAGCCCCAGCATTTT.

The CDR3 loop reads CASSSGTGYEQYF. CDR3 sequence (DNA): TGTGCCAGCAGTTCAGGGACAGGCTACGAGCAGTACTTC. The chain recombines TRBV27 with TRBJ2-7; TRBD1 matches 8 bases. CDR1 is MNHEY, CDR2 SMNVEV, per germline (reference sequence). J lost 3 bases, V lost 4 bases, and 2 bases had no gene match. The CDR3 has 13 residues.

The chain uses TRBV7-8 and TRBJ1-3, with 9 bases lining up with TRBD1. V lost 3 bases to trimming and J lost 9 bases; unmatched junction nucleotides: 6. There are 14 residues in the CDR3. Germline CDR1 reads SGHVS; CDR2 reads FQNEAQ. The CDR3 reads CASSFWDREITIYF. The DNA of the CDR3 is TGTGCCAGCAGCTTCTGGGACAGGGAAATCACCATATATTTT.

This clone was picked up a small number of times. The chain employs TRBV5-4 and TRBJ2-7, with D possibly being TRBD1 (6 bases). Germline assignment: CDR1 SGHNT and CDR2 YYREEE (reference sequence). The CDR3 loop spans 13 amino acids. The V end was cut by 4 bases, the J end by 4 bases, with 12 bases between. The CDR3 nucleotides read TGTGCCAGCAGCCCTACGGACAGTTACGAGCAGTACTTC. It translates to CASSPTDSYEQYF.

This sequence joins TRBV2 and TRBJ2-7; D is perhaps TRBD2 (5 bases). The germline V gene encodes CDR1 SNHLY and CDR2 FYNNEI. CDR3 length equals 12 residues. Trimming cost V 4 bases and J 6 bases, with 10 bases left between them. CDR3 nucleotide sequence: TGTGCCAGCAGTGGAGGGAGCGGCGAGCAGTACTTC. Protein product: CASSGGSGEQYF.

The chain couples TRBV28 to TRBJ1-5, with 8 bases that match TRBD1. CDR3 length: 16 amino acids. After removal of 3 bases from V and 1 base from J, the junction contained 5 bases not matched to a gene. Germline V gives CDR1 MDHEN, CDR2 SYDVKM. Here the CDR3 DNA reads TGTGCCAGCAGTTTTCCCGGGACAGGAAGCAATCAGCCCCAGCATTTT. Translating gives CASSFPGTGSNQPQHF.

The rearrangement joins TRBV6-5 to TRBJ1-1; 10 bases line up with TRBD1. This CDR3 is 15 amino acids long. Looked up from germline, CDR1 is MNHEY and CDR2 is SVGAGI. The ends lost 6 bases at V and 11 bases at J; junction bases unmatched: 15. CDR3 protein: CASSMSGTGVRAAFF. CDR3 coding DNA: TGTGCCAGCAGCATGTCCGGGACAGGGGTTAGGGCGGCTTTCTTT.

The chain couples TRBV6-1 to TRBJ1-2, with a tentative D call TRBD1 (6 bases). The CDR3 loop spans 15 amino acids. Trimming removed 0 bases from V and 2 bases from J, with 10 bases in between. The germline V gene has CDR1 MNHNS and CDR2 SASEGT. As DNA, the CDR3 is TGTGCCAGCAGTGAAGCGGGACACCGCAACTATGGCTACACCTTC. It encodes CASSEAGHRNYGYTF.

The rearrangement links TRBV27 to TRBJ2-2; TRBD1 matches at 7 bases. This CDR3 has 15 amino acids. CDR1 and CDR2 (germline): MNHEY, SMNVEV (reference sequence). J lost 7 bases, V lost 3 bases, and 8 bases had no gene match. CDR3 DNA: TGTGCCAGCAGTTTTGACAGGGTCGCTGGCGGGGAGCTGTTTTTT. The encoded protein is CASSFDRVAGGELFF.

The gene calls are TRBV2 and TRBJ2-2; 10 nucleotides line up with TRBD1. The trim removed 4 bases at V and 5 bases at J, leaving 7 bases unmatched. This CDR3 spans 16 amino acids. The germline CDR1 and CDR2 sequences are SNHLY and FYNNEI. CDR3 sequence (DNA): TGTGCCAGCAGTGGTGGGACAGGGGTGGGAACCGGGGAGCTGTTTTTT. This sequence encodes CASSGGTGVGTGELFF.

The V gene is TRBV7-8, the J gene TRBJ1-2; TRBD1 matches 7 bases. CDR3 length: 13 residues. The germline gives CDR1 SGHVS, CDR2 FQNEAQ. Trimming took 5 bases from V and 11 from J; bases not matched to a gene: 11. Here the CDR3 DNA reads TGTGCCAGCAGCCCACAACCGGGACAGACTTACACCTTC. It codes for CASSPQPGQTYTF.

This CDR3 reads CASSLAGALYNEQFF. The CDR3 region has the DNA TGTGCCAGCAGCTTAGCAGGGGCTCTTTACAATGAGCAGTTCTTC. V usage is TRBV7-9 and J usage is TRBJ2-1, with a tentative D call TRBD1 (5 bases). Deletions cut 0 bases from V and 4 bases from J, with 10 bases between. There are 15 residues in the CDR3. Germline V gene lookup returns CDR1 SEHNR and CDR2 FQNEAQ (reference sequence).

The chain carries TRBV28 and TRBJ2-4; 9 positions agree with TRBD1. Germline loops: CDR1 MDHEN, CDR2 SYDVKM. V shed 5 bases, J shed 1 base, and the junction held 9 bases outside the gene matches. There are 17 residues in the CDR3. In DNA form, the CDR3 reads TGTGCCAGCAGTCCTGGACAGGGGTTAACGGCCAAAAACATTCAGTACTTC. It translates to CASSPGQGLTAKNIQYF.

The chain couples TRBV11-2 to TRBJ2-1, with a possible D match to TRBD2 (7 bases). CDR1 and CDR2 (germline): SGHAT, FQNNGV. This CDR3 has 15 amino acids. Deletions cut 4 bases from V and 6 bases from J, with 16 bases between. The CDR3 nucleotides are TGTGCCAGCAGCTCCGGGGGCGGGAGAGGCAATGAGCAGTTCTTC. This encodes CASSSGGGRGNEQFF.

This chain joins TRBV9 and TRBJ1-1; 11 bases are shared with TRBD1. The CDR3 is 17 residues long. Germline-derived CDR1 and CDR2 are SGDLS and YYNGEE. The trim removed 4 bases at V and 5 bases at J, leaving 13 bases unmatched. The CDR3: CASSPPPGTGGWTEAFF. The DNA for the CDR3 is TGTGCCAGCAGCCCACCCCCCGGGACAGGGGGATGGACTGAAGCTTTCTTT.

This chain connects TRBV12-5 to TRBJ2-3, with 8 bases identical to TRBD2. V dropped 7 bases and J dropped 4; count of bases not matched to a gene: 10. CDR1 LGHNT and CDR2 FRNRAP come from the germline V gene. The CDR3 covers 15 residues. The CDR3 DNA sequence: TGTGCTAGTGCCCTACGGGGGGGCGGGGCAGATACGCAGTATTTT. This codes for CASALRGGGADTQYF.